The clone carrying this T cell receptor (beta chain) was observed a few times. Germline CDR1 SQVTM, CDR2 ANQGSEA. Germline trimming cut 4 bases from V and 4 bases from J; bases unmatched to any gene: 4. The CDR3 totals 13 residues. PCR amplification relied on 60 Vbeta primers (plus 13 Jbeta primers). The method was immunoSEQ multiplex PCR; TCRdb's version includes in-frame clones alone and lacks a portion of them. The table shows around 160,000 clones, with 55% to 70% occurring only once. These data originate in a study of cytomegalovirus exposure and HLA in healthy donors. Specimen: PBMCs. The genes are TRBV29-1 and TRBJ1-1; the match to TRBD1 covers 9 bases. The clonotype originates from a woman aged 40 to 50 in good health and CMV-seropositive. CDR3 nucleotides: TGCAGCGTTGTTCTGGACAGGGGCACTGAAGCTTTCTTT. This gives the protein CSVVLDRGTEAFF.